The 23 T cell receptor beta chains below come from one sample, sequenced in a study of cytomegalovirus exposure and HLA in healthy donors. Researchers ran the PCR with 60 Vbeta and 13 Jbeta primers. Sequencing used immunoSEQ multiplex PCR; TCRdb keeps in-frame clones, though not all of them. Its table records under 120,000 clones. The material sequenced was PBMCs. The receptors were sampled from a man aged 45-65 years in good health and CMV-seronegative.

As concerns this clone: This CDR3 is also generated by other DNA sequences in the sample. The chain couples TRBV5-6 to TRBJ2-3; 8 bases are a match to TRBD1. Germline assignment: CDR1 SGHDT and CDR2 YYEEEE. This CDR3 region has 15 residues. Trimming at V came to 0 bases and at J to 5 bases, leaving 5 bases not matched to a gene. This CDR3 reads CASSLGGQGVDTQYF. CDR3 nucleotide sequence: TGTGCCAGCAGCTTGGGAGGACAGGGAGTAGATACGCAGTATTTT.

The V and J genes are TRBV7-9 and TRBJ1-2; the D gene is possibly TRBD1 (5 bases). V shed 5 bases and J shed 0 bases, with 19 bases lying between them. The CDR3 consists of 17 residues. The germline V gene encodes CDR1 SEHNR and CDR2 FQNEAQ (reference sequence). The CDR3 DNA reads as TGTGCCAGCAGCCCACTATTCAAGGGGCCCTCTAACTATGGCTACACCTTC. Its protein product is CASSPLFKGPSNYGYTF.

The chain recombines TRBV4-3 with TRBJ1-2; TRBD1 matches 7 bases. Germline lookup yields CDR1 LGHNA and CDR2 YSLEER. The CDR3 has 14 residues. Unmatched junction bases numbered 3, after V lost 3 bases and J lost 2 bases. This CDR3 reads CASSQDRQNYGYTF. In nucleotides, the CDR3 is TGCGCCAGCAGCCAGGACAGGCAGAACTATGGCTACACCTTC.

The CDR3 is CSVLGTAGDGYTF. Written as DNA, the CDR3 is TGCAGCGTCCTCGGGACGGCGGGAGATGGCTACACCTTC. The V gene is TRBV29-1, the J gene TRBJ1-2; tentative D call: TRBD1 (5 bases). CDR1 and CDR2 (germline): SQVTM, ANQGSEA. Trimming removed 6 bases from V and 6 bases from J, with 17 bases in between. The CDR3 loop spans 13 amino acids.

The chain is built from TRBV29-1 and TRBJ2-1; the match to TRBD2 covers 12 bases. The CDR3 is 14 residues long. V lost 6 bases to trimming and J lost 8 bases; unmatched junction nucleotides: 8. CDR1 and CDR2 (germline): SQVTM, ANQGSEA. CDR3 sequence: CSVGGLAGNYEQFF. The CDR3 DNA sequence: TGCAGCGTCGGGGGACTAGCGGGTAACTATGAGCAGTTCTTC.

The chain carries TRBV7-2 and TRBJ1-1; weak D call: TRBD1 (5 bases). Germline V lookup: CDR1 SGHTA, CDR2 FQGNSA. Trimming shortened V by 1 base and J by 6 bases, and 9 bases separated the two germline ends. The CDR3 totals 13 residues. The CDR3 loop is CASSLGGGAEAFF. CDR3 nucleotides: TGTGCCAGCAGCTTAGGTGGAGGGGCTGAAGCTTTCTTT.

The chain recombines TRBV7-9 with TRBJ1-2; TRBD1 agrees at 9 bases. The V gene end was trimmed by 0 bases and the J gene end by 5 bases; junction bases not matched to a gene: 4. Germline lookup yields CDR1 SEHNR and CDR2 FQNEAQ (reference sequence). This CDR3 comprises 15 residues. CDR3 region: CASSLAGTGFYGYTF. Written as DNA, the CDR3 is TGTGCCAGCAGCTTAGCAGGGACAGGGTTTTATGGCTACACCTTC. The variable domain in full, completed from reference TRBV7-9 and TRBJ1-2, reads DTGVSQNPRHKITKRGQNVTFRCDPISEHNRLYWYRQTLGQGPEFLTYFQNEAQLEKSRLLSDRFSAERPKGSFSTLEIQRTEQGDSAMYLCASSLAGTGFYGYTFGSGTRLTVV.

The genes are TRBV5-5 and TRBJ2-7, with D maybe TRBD2 (6 bases). This CDR3 has 14 residues. Germline CDR1 reads SGHKS; CDR2 reads YYEKEE (reference sequence). The ends were cut back, 7 bases at V and 3 bases at J, with 17 bases in the middle. CDR3 region: CASGGVNGDYEQYF. DNA of the CDR3: TGTGCCAGCGGAGGGGTGAATGGGGACTACGAGCAGTACTTC.

V is TRBV6-6 and J is TRBJ2-7, with 8 bases identical to TRBD1. Germline-derived CDR1 and CDR2 are MNHNY and SVGAGI (reference sequence). The V segment lost 5 bases and the J segment 2 bases; nucleotides outside the gene matches: 8. The CDR3 has 15 residues. Here the CDR3 reads CASSQGDRPTYEQYF. The DNA for the CDR3 is TGTGCCAGCAGTCAGGGGGACAGGCCTACCTACGAGCAGTACTTC.

The chain couples TRBV5-1 to TRBJ2-7; TRBD2 is a possible D gene (5 bases). Per germline, CDR1 SGHRS and CDR2 YFSETQ. The CDR3 spans 14 residues. V dropped 4 bases and J dropped 2 bases, with 13 bases sitting between them. The CDR3 region is CASSPEDGPYEQYF. CDR3 in DNA: TGCGCCAGCAGCCCGGAGGACGGCCCCTACGAGCAGTACTTC. The complete variable domain, with remaining parts taken from reference TRBV5-1 and TRBJ2-7, reads KAGVTQTPRYLIKTRGQQVTLSCSPISGHRSVSWYQQTPGQGLQFLFEYFSETQRNKGNFPGRFSGRQFSNSRSEMNVSTLELGDSALYLCASSPEDGPYEQYFGPGTRLTVT.

The chain links TRBV25-1 to TRBJ1-2; 8 positions match TRBD1. The CDR3 runs to 12 residues. Germline trimming cut 8 bases from V and 8 bases from J; bases unmatched to any gene: 7. Germline loops: CDR1 MGHDK, CDR2 SYGVNS. The CDR3 region has the DNA TGTGCCAGCGGAACAGGGGGGAAAGGCTACACCTTC. It codes for CASGTGGKGYTF.

The J gene is TRBJ1-2, the V gene TRBV19; unclear D gene. This CDR3 contains 10 residues. The germline V gene encodes CDR1 LNHDA and CDR2 SQIVND (reference sequence). V lost 6 bases, J lost 6 bases, and 5 bases lay in between. The CDR3 spells CASRRDGYTF. The CDR3 nucleotides are TGTGCCAGTAGGCGAGATGGCTACACCTTC.

CDR3 nucleotide sequence: TGTGCCAGCAGTTTGTCCGATGAGCAGTTCTTC. Amino acids: CASSLSDEQFF. This chain joins TRBV6-5 and TRBJ2-1; no definite D call. The V gene's germline CDR1 is MNHEY and CDR2 SVGAGI. The length of the CDR3 is 11 residues. Trimming took off 4 bases at V and 8 bases at J, with 6 bases between the two ends.

J is TRBJ1-5 and V is TRBV6-1; 7 nucleotides agree with TRBD1. The CDR3 covers 13 residues. The germline V gene has CDR1 MNHNS and CDR2 SASEGT. Trimming removed 5 bases from V and 4 bases from J; junction bases left unmatched: 2. The CDR3 loop is CASSIQGNQPQHF. Here the CDR3 DNA reads TGTGCCAGCAGTATACAGGGGAATCAGCCCCAGCATTTT.

V and J are TRBV4-3 and TRBJ2-3; D not resolved. CDR1 is LGHNA and CDR2 is YSLEER in the germline V gene. The V and J ends lost 4 bases and 0 bases respectively, with 11 bases between them. The CDR3 runs 15 residues. The CDR3 sequence is CASSRASRSTDTQYF. The CDR3 DNA reads as TGCGCCAGCAGCCGGGCGTCGAGAAGCACAGATACGCAGTATTTT.

The chain recombines TRBV6-6 with TRBJ2-1; D may be TRBD2 (5 bases). Trimming removed 2 bases from V and 2 bases from J, with 10 bases in between. This CDR3 contains 15 residues. Germline V gene lookup returns CDR1 MNHNY and CDR2 SVGAGI (reference sequence). The CDR3, as DNA: TGTGCCAGCAGTTACCGGGGAGCGGCCTACAATGAGCAGTTCTTC. Protein: CASSYRGAAYNEQFF.

The chain combines TRBV6-1 with TRBJ2-5; 14 nucleotides align to TRBD2. CDR1 is MNHNS, CDR2 SASEGT, per germline. The CDR3 totals 16 residues. The junction had 1 base not matched to a gene; V was cut back by 3 bases and J by 1 base. CDR3 nucleotide sequence: TGTGCCAGCAGTGAGACTAGCGGGAGGGTCCAAGAGACCCAGTACTTC. The encoded protein is CASSETSGRVQETQYF.

The V and J genes are TRBV2 and TRBJ2-1, with 10 bases identical to TRBD1. The length of the CDR3 is 15 residues. Germline V gene sequence: CDR1 SNHLY, CDR2 FYNNEI. V was pared by 2 bases and J by 9 bases, with 7 bases of the junction left unmatched. CDR3 residues: CASSERDRGRPEQFF. CDR3 coding DNA: TGTGCCAGCAGTGAAAGGGACAGGGGACGTCCTGAGCAGTTCTTC.

The CDR3 DNA reads TGTGCCAGTAGTATAGGTGGGCAATTAGTGTACAATGAGCAGTTCTTC. This encodes CASSIGGQLVYNEQFF. The rearrangement uses TRBV19 and TRBJ2-1; unclear D gene. The V end was cut by 1 base, the J end by 4 bases, with 14 bases between. Germline V lookup: CDR1 LNHDA, CDR2 SQIVND (reference sequence). CDR3 length: 16 amino acids.

The chain employs TRBV15 and TRBJ2-7, with a tentative D call TRBD2 (6 bases). The CDR3 is made up of 13 amino acids. The V gene's germline CDR1 is LNHNV and CDR2 YYDKDF (reference sequence). V lost 3 bases and J 6 bases, leaving 12 bases between the germline ends. CDR3 residues: CATSRTGVVEQYF. CDR3 in DNA: TGTGCCACCAGCAGGACGGGAGTAGTCGAGCAGTACTTC.

This rearrangement joins TRBV18 to TRBJ2-7; 7 bases are shared with TRBD1. The germline gives CDR1 KGHSH, CDR2 LQKENI. The V and J ends lost 3 bases and 3 bases, in that order; junction bases with no gene match: 5. There are 14 residues in the CDR3. The CDR3, as DNA: TGTGCCAGCTCACCGGGGACAGTGGTCTACGAGCAGTACTTC. Residues: CASSPGTVVYEQYF.

V gene TRBV6-5 combines with J gene TRBJ1-2; the match to TRBD1 covers 8 bases. Germline values: CDR1 MNHEY, CDR2 SVGAGI. This CDR3 has 14 amino acids. The V and J ends lost 5 bases and 5 bases, in that order; junction bases with no gene match: 7. The CDR3, as DNA: TGTGCCAGCAGTGACAGGGGCGCGGGGTATGGCTACACCTTC. This sequence encodes CASSDRGAGYGYTF.

The chain couples TRBV5-1 to TRBJ2-1; D may be TRBD1 (5 bases). CDR1 is SGHRS, CDR2 YFSETQ, per germline. V lost 0 bases to trimming and J lost 1 base, with 8 bases between them. The length of the CDR3 is 15 residues. The CDR3 region is CASSLGQRSYNEQFF. The CDR3 nucleotides are TGCGCCAGCAGCTTGGGACAGCGATCCTACAATGAGCAGTTCTTC.